This is a list of T cell receptor beta chains from one sample in a study of CD8+ T cells in alopecia areata. TCRdb keeps only in-frame clones here, not all; method: immunoSEQ multiplex PCR. This sample carries 200,000 to 250,000 clones, around three fifths of them seen once, and the ten largest clones take 4% to 5%. Here the sequenced sample was CD4+ T cells sorted from blood, taken at week 4, from a patient treated with tofacitinib. These receptors were collected from a human donor with alopecia areata. CDR3s include the opening cysteine and the closing phenylalanine or tryptophan. The order of the fields is V gene, J gene, D gene, clone size, CDR3 protein, CDR3 DNA. The D gene is left open where the match is weak. Only part of the rows carry a size: once, few, many, or a class if the clone is expanded.

V: TRBV2
J: TRBJ1-2
D: -
size: -
CDR3: CASSVAGDGYTF
DNA: TGTGCCAGCAGTGTCGCAGGGGATGGCTACACCTTC

V: TRBV5-1
J: TRBJ2-5
D: -
size: few
CDR3: CASSWDHRETQYF
DNA: TGCGCCAGCAGCTGGGACCACCGGGAGACCCAGTACTTC

V: TRBV15
J: TRBJ2-2
D: -
size: -
CDR3: CATSRKFLGSASTGELFF
DNA: TGTGCCACCAGCAGAAAATTTCTAGGGAGCGCGAGCACCGGGGAGCTGTTTTTT

V: TRBV10-3
J: TRBJ2-6
D: -
size: -
CDR3: CAISEGRRSGANVLTF
DNA: TGTGCCATCAGTGAGGGAAGGCGCTCTGGGGCCAACGTCCTGACTTTC

V: TRBV5-1
J: TRBJ2-6
D: -
size: -
CDR3: CASSLTDLEANVLTF
DNA: TGCGCCAGCAGCTTAACAGACCTTGAGGCCAACGTCCTGACTTTC

V: TRBV5-6
J: TRBJ2-2
D: TRBD2
size: once
CDR3: CASSFVAGAGELFF
DNA: TGTGCCAGCAGCTTCGTAGCGGGGGCCGGGGAGCTGTTTTTT

V: TRBV5-1
J: TRBJ1-4
D: TRBD1
size: few
CDR3: CASSLGPDRGQKLFF
DNA: TGCGCCAGCAGCTTGGGGCCGGACAGGGGACAAAAACTGTTTTTT

V: TRBV5-1
J: TRBJ2-3
D: TRBD2
size: -
CDR3: CASSARTSGGAAPTDTQYF
DNA: TGCGCCAGCAGCGCAAGGACTAGCGGGGGGGCCGCCCCCACAGATACGCAGTATTTT

V: TRBV7-2
J: TRBJ2-2
D: TRBD1
size: few
CDR3: CASSWTGPNTGELFF
DNA: TGTGCCAGCAGCTGGACAGGGCCGAACACCGGGGAGCTGTTTTTT

V: TRBV29-1
J: TRBJ2-1
D: -
size: -
CDR3: CSVVPGAGYNEQFF
DNA: TGCAGCGTTGTCCCGGGGGCCGGATACAATGAGCAGTTCTTC

V: TRBV30
J: TRBJ1-5
D: TRBD1
size: -
CDR3: CAWSDRGGQPQHF
DNA: TGTGCCTGGTCAGACAGGGGGGGACAGCCCCAGCATTTT

V: TRBV29-1
J: TRBJ1-2
D: -
size: -
CDR3: CSVLRVTNYGYTF
DNA: TGCAGCGTTCTGCGGGTTACTAACTATGGCTACACCTTC

V: TRBV4-3
J: TRBJ1-2
D: -
size: -
CDR3: CASSQDLYGYTF
DNA: TGCGCCAGCAGCCAAGATCTCTATGGCTACACCTTC

V: TRBV18
J: TRBJ2-5
D: TRBD1
size: -
CDR3: CASSPGTGNQETQYF
DNA: TGTGCCAGCTCACCTGGGACAGGAAACCAAGAGACCCAGTACTTC

V: TRBV30
J: TRBJ1-2
D: -
size: -
CDR3: CAWSVLGGAEGYTF
DNA: TGTGCCTGGAGTGTACTCGGGGGGGCGGAGGGCTACACCTTC

V: TRBV29-1
J: TRBJ1-2
D: -
size: few
CDR3: CSARDGSSYGYTF
DNA: TGCAGCGCCAGGGACGGTTCTTCCTATGGCTACACCTTC

V: TRBV29-1
J: TRBJ1-2
D: TRBD1
size: -
CDR3: CSVGTGVNYGYTF
DNA: TGCAGCGTCGGGACAGGGGTTAACTATGGCTACACCTTC

V: TRBV5-6
J: TRBJ2-7
D: -
size: -
CDR3: CASSSEGYEQYF
DNA: TGTGCCAGCAGCTCCGAGGGATACGAGCAGTACTTC

V: TRBV29-1
J: TRBJ1-2
D: TRBD1
size: -
CDR3: CSVGQGENYGYTF
DNA: TGCAGCGTTGGGCAGGGGGAAAACTATGGCTACACCTTC

V: TRBV7-2
J: TRBJ2-7
D: -
size: -
CDR3: CASSPGSPLYEQYF
DNA: TGTGCCAGCAGCCCAGGGAGTCCCCTTTACGAGCAGTACTTC

V: TRBV30
J: TRBJ1-3
D: -
size: -
CDR3: CAWSTGSSGNTIYF
DNA: TGTGCCTGGAGTACAGGGTCCTCTGGAAACACCATATATTTT

V: TRBV28
J: TRBJ2-4
D: TRBD2
size: -
CDR3: CASSPLTGGADENIQYF
DNA: TGTGCCAGCAGTCCCCTGACGGGAGGGGCCGACGAAAACATTCAGTACTTC

V: TRBV2
J: TRBJ1-6
D: -
size: -
CDR3: CASSSIGDSPLHF
DNA: TGTGCCAGCAGTTCCATTGGGGATTCACCCCTCCACTTT

V: TRBV30
J: TRBJ2-7
D: TRBD1
size: -
CDR3: CAWTLGQAYEQYF
DNA: TGTGCCTGGACCCTGGGACAGGCCTACGAGCAGTACTTC

V: TRBV15
J: TRBJ2-2
D: -
size: -
CDR3: CATSRDDSLGSGELFF
DNA: TGTGCCACCAGCAGAGATGATTCCCTAGGATCCGGGGAGCTGTTTTTT

V: TRBV2
J: TRBJ1-2
D: -
size: few
CDR3: CASSGGNREGYGYTF
DNA: TGTGCCAGCAGCGGGGGGAATAGGGAGGGCTATGGCTACACCTTC

V: TRBV4-1
J: TRBJ2-7
D: -
size: -
CDR3: CASRPTGVNEQYF
DNA: TGCGCCAGCAGACCCACCGGGGTTAACGAGCAGTACTTC

V: TRBV29-1
J: TRBJ2-7
D: -
size: -
CDR3: CSVEDHEGGEQYF
DNA: TGCAGCGTTGAAGATCATGAGGGAGGCGAGCAGTACTTC

V: TRBV5-1
J: TRBJ1-2
D: TRBD1
size: -
CDR3: CASSPQNRGAYGYTF
DNA: TGCGCCAGCAGCCCACAGAACAGGGGAGCCTATGGCTACACCTTC